The next 8 T cell receptor beta chains were all read from a single sample in a study of blood T cell repertoires in COVID-19. Using immunoSEQ multiplex PCR, the repertoire was profiled, and TCRdb retains in-frame clones only, with some absent. The sample contains about 480,000 clones, around nine tenths of which appear only once. Sequencing was done on a sample of PBMCs or T cells enriched from blood (not recorded which). The receptors shown here come from a woman aged 40 to 50 who had recovered from COVID-19.

This chain links TRBV10-3 with TRBJ2-2; TRBD2 matches 14 bases. CDR1 and CDR2 from the germline V gene are ENHRY and SYGVKD. The CDR3 is 19 residues long. Trimming removed 5 bases from V and 5 bases from J; junction bases left unmatched: 13. CDR3 coding DNA: TGTGCCATCAGTTCATATAAAGGGACTAGCGGGAGAAATACCGGGGAGCTGTTTTTT. This encodes CAISSYKGTSGRNTGELFF.

The rearrangement joins TRBV11-3 to TRBJ2-7; D is unclear. This CDR3 contains 14 residues. CDR1 and CDR2 from the germline V gene are SGHNT and YENEEA. V was clipped by 1 base and J by 1 base, with 8 bases between them. The CDR3 DNA reads as TGTGCCAGCAGCTTAGTTCGCGGATCCTACGAGCAGTACTTC. Translated: CASSLVRGSYEQYF.

J is TRBJ2-1 and V is TRBV9; 7 nucleotides align to TRBD2. Germline V gene sequence: CDR1 SGDLS, CDR2 YYNGEE. This CDR3 comprises 18 residues. Trimming cost V 3 bases and J 4 bases; bases outside gene matches: 16. Written as DNA, the CDR3 is TGTGCCAGCAGCGCCCCCCGACTAGCCCCACGGGGTTACAATGAGCAGTTCTTC. It specifies CASSAPRLAPRGYNEQFF.

The V gene is TRBV28, the J gene TRBJ2-4, with 11 bases aligning to TRBD1. This CDR3 has 13 amino acids. Germline V gene sequence: CDR1 MDHEN, CDR2 SYDVKM. Unmatched junction bases numbered 8, after V lost 6 bases and J lost 13 bases. CDR3 residues: CASRAGQGGPQYF. The CDR3 DNA is TGTGCCAGCAGGGCGGGACAGGGGGGCCCCCAGTACTTC. The entire variable domain, with the rest obtained from reference TRBV28 and TRBJ2-4, is as follows: DVKVTQSSRYLVKRTGEKVFLECVQDMDHENMFWYRQDPGLGLRLIYFSYDVKMKEKGDIPEGYSVSREKKERFSLILESASTNQTSMYLCASRAGQGGPQYFGAGTRLSVL.

This chain links TRBV4-1 with TRBJ1-1; tentative D call: TRBD1 (6 bases). Germline assignment: CDR1 MGHRA and CDR2 YSYEKL. This CDR3 comprises 18 residues. Trimming removed 2 bases at V and 1 base at J, with 20 bases between. CDR3 protein: CASSQPPTRGFGNTEAFF. CDR3 in DNA: TGCGCCAGCAGCCAACCGCCTACCAGGGGATTTGGGAACACTGAAGCTTTCTTT.

This chain joins TRBV9 and TRBJ2-1, with D perhaps TRBD1 (5 bases). CDR3 length equals 17 residues. Germline CDR1 reads SGDLS; CDR2 reads YYNGEE. Trimming took off 3 bases at V and 2 bases at J, with 18 bases between the two ends. The CDR3, as DNA: TGTGCCAGCAGCGCGACCCGCTCAGGGTTGACCTACAATGAGCAGTTCTTC. This gives the protein CASSATRSGLTYNEQFF.

J is TRBJ2-3 and V is TRBV9, with TRBD2 identical over 10 bases. V was clipped by 0 bases and J by 5 bases; unmatched bases: 12. Per germline, CDR1 SGDLS and CDR2 YYNGEE. The CDR3 loop spans 18 amino acids. Written as DNA, the CDR3 is TGTGCCAGCAGCGTAGGTCAAGCGGGAGGGCTTTTTGGAGATACGCAGTATTTT. Amino acids: CASSVGQAGGLFGDTQYF.

The genes are TRBV7-2 and TRBJ2-4; D is possibly TRBD1 (7 bases). CDR1 is SGHTA, CDR2 FQGNSA, per germline. This CDR3 comprises 17 residues. V gave up 5 bases and J gave up 6 bases, with 23 bases separating them. The CDR3 reads CASSPRGRDLKGNIQYF. The CDR3 DNA reads as TGTGCCAGCAGCCCAAGGGGGCGGGACCTTAAGGGAAACATTCAGTACTTC. Full variable domain (remainder filled in from reference TRBV7-2 and TRBJ2-4): GAGVSQSPSNKVTEKGKDVELRCDPISGHTALYWYRQSLGQGLEFLIYFQGNSAPDKSGLPSDRFSAERTGGSVSTLTIQRTQQEDSAVYLCASSPRGRDLKGNIQYFGAGTRLSVL.